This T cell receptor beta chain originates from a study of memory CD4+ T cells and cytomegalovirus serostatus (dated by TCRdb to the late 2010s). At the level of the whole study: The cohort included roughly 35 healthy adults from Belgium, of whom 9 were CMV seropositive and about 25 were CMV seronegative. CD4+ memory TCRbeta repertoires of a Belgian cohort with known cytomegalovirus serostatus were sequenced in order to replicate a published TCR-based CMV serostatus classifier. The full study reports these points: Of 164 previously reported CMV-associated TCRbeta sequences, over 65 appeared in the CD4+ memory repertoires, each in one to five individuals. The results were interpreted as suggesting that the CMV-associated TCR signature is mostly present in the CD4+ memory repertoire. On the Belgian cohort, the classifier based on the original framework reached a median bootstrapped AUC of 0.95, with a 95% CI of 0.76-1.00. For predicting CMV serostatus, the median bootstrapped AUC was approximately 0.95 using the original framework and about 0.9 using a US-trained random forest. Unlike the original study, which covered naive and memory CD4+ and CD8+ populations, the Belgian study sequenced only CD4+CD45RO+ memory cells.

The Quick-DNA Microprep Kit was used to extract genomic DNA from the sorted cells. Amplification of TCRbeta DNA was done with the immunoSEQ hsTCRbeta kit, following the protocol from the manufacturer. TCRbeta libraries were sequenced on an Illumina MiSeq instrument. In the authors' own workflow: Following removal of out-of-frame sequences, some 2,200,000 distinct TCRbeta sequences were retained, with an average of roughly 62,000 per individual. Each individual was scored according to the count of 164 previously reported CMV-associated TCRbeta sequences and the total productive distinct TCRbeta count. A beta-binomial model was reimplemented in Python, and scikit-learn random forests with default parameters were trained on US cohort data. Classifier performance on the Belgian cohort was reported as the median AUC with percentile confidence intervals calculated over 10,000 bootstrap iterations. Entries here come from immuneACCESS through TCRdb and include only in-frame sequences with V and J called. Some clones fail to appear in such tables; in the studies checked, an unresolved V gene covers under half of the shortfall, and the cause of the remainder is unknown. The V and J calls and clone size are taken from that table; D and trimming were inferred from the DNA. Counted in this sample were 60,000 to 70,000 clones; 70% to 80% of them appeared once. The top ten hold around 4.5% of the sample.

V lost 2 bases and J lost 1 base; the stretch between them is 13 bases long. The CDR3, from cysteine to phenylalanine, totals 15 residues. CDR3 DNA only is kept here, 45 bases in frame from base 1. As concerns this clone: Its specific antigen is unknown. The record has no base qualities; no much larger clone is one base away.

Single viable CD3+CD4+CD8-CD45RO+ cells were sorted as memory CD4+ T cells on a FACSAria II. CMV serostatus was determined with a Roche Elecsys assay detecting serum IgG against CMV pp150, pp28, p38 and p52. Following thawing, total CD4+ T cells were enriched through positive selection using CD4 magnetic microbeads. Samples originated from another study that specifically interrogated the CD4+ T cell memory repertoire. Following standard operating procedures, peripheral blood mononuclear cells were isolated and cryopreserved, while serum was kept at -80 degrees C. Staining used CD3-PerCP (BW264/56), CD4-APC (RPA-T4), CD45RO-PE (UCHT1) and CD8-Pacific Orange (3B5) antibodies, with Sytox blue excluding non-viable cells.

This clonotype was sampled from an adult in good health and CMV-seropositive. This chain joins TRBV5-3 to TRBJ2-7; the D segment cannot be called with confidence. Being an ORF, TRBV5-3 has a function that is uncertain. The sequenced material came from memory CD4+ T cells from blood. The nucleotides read TGTGCCAGAAGCTTCCTCGGGCAGGTTTCCTACGAGCAGTACTTC. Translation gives CARSFLGQVSYEQYF.